This T cell receptor (beta chain) was identified in a study of human thymus T cells. On this clone: The target antigen is unknown.

Assay used: immunoSEQ multiplex PCR; TCRdb lists only in-frame clones, some missing. Of fewer than 90,000 clones listed, 90% to 98% were seen once; the top ten hold roughly 0.031%. Resections that were taken during corrective heart surgery supplied the thymus tissue. Trimming left V 3 bases short and J 1 base short, with 7 bases between. There are 13 residues in the CDR3. CDR1 and CDR2 (germline): SGHNT, YYREEE (reference sequence). Study results and limitations: Thymic and blood repertoires appeared to display a bias in their usage of V and J genes.

The TCR originated in a boy in the first two years of life with a congenital heart defect but otherwise immunologically healthy. Source material: thymus tissue. This rearrangement joins TRBV5-4 to TRBJ1-1; possible D gene TRBD1, 6 bases. Here the CDR3 DNA reads TGTGCCAGCAGCTCACAGGGGAACACTGAAGCTTTCTTT. Protein product: CASSSQGNTEAFF. Full variable domain (remainder filled in from reference TRBV5-4 and TRBJ1-1): ETGVTQSPTHLIKTRGQQVTLRCSSQSGHNTVSWYQQALGQGPQFIFQYYREEENGRGNFPPRFSGLQFPNYSSELNVNALELDDSALYLCASSSQGNTEAFFGQGTRLTVV.